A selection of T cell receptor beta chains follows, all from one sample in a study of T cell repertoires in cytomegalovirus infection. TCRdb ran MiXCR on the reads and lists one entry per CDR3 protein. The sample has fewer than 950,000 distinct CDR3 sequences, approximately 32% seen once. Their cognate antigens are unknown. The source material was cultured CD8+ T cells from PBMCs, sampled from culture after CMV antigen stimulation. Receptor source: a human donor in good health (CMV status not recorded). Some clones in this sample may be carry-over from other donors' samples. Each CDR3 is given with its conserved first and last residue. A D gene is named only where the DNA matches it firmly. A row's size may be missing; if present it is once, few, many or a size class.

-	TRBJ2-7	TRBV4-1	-	CASSQVQGNSYEQYF	TGCGCCAGCAGCCAAGTCCAGGGTAACTCCTACGAGCAGTACTTC
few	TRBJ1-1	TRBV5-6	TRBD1	CASSVEPRRGANTEAFF	TGTGCCAGCAGCGTAGAACCCCGCAGGGGGGCGAACACTGAAGCTTTCTTT
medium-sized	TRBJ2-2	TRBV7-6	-	CASSLADGGQYTGELFF	TGTGCCAGCAGCTTAGCGGATGGAGGGCAATACACCGGGGAGCTGTTTTTT
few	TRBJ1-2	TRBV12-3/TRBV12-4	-	CASSARGVVGYTF	TGTGCCAGCAGTGCCCGGGGTGTTGTGGGCTACACCTTC
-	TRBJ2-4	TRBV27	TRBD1	CASSSSGQGRDIQYF	TGTGCCAGCAGTTCCTCTGGACAGGGGAGGGACATTCAGTACTTC
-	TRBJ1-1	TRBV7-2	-	CASSFFLSGGTEAFF	TGTGCCAGCAGCTTTTTTTTGTCCGGGGGGACTGAAGCTTTCTTT
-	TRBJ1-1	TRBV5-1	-	CASSPFSGLNTEAFF	TGCGCCAGCAGCCCTTTTTCTGGGTTGAACACTGAAGCTTTCTTT
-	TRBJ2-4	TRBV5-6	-	CASSSGAGAVNIQYF	TGTGCCAGCAGCTCGGGAGCGGGTGCAGTAAACATTCAGTACTTC
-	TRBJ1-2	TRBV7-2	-	CASSPEWGAGGNTF	TGTGCCAGCAGTCCAGAGTGGGGGGCAGGTGGCAACACCTTC
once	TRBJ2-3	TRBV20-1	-	CSASEGGPGDTQYF	TGCAGTGCGTCAGAGGGGGGGCCCGGAGATACGCAGTATTTT
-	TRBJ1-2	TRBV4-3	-	CASSPGRHRHLGYTF	TGCGCCAGCAGCCCGGGACGACATCGCCATCTTGGCTACACCTTC
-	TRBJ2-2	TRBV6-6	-	CASSGSVTGELFF	TGTGCCAGCAGTGGGTCAGTCACCGGGGAGCTGTTTTTT
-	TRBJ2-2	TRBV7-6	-	CVSSLFDTQALTGELFF	TGTGTCAGCAGCTTATTTGACACTCAGGCGCTCACCGGGGAGCTGTTTTTT
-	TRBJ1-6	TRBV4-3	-	CASSTRQMSSYNSPLHF	TGCGCCAGCAGCACGCGACAGATGAGCTCCTATAATTCACCCCTCCACTTT
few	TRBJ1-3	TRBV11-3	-	CASSSEFTGNTIYF	TGTGCCAGCAGCTCAGAGTTTACTGGAAACACCATATATTTT
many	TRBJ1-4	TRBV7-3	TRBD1	CASSYTGGTNEKLFF	TGTGCCAGCAGTTACACAGGGGGGACTAATGAAAAACTGTTTTTT
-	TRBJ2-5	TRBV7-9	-	CVSSLQGAFDQETQYF	TGTGTCAGCAGCCTGCAGGGAGCTTTTGACCAAGAGACCCAGTACTTC
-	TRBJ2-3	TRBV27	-	CASSTPGAQYF	TGTGCCAGCAGTACCCCAGGGGCGCAGTATTTT
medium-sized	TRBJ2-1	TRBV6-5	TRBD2	CASNGLADMDNEQFF	TGTGCCAGCAACGGACTAGCGGACATGGACAATGAGCAGTTCTTC
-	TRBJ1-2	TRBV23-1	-	CASSQALDRSGGYTF	TGCGCCAGCAGTCAAGCCCTCGACCGTTCGGGAGGCTACACCTTC
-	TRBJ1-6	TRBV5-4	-	CASSLDLGELSPLHF	TGTGCCAGCAGCTTGGACCTGGGGGAATTATCACCCCTCCACTTT
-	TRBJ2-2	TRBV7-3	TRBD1	CASSPQGYLVTGELFF	TGTGCCAGCAGCCCACAGGGGTATTTAGTGACCGGGGAGCTGTTTTTT
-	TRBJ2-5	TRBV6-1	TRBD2	CASSRKRGDDPAETQYF	TGTGCCAGCAGTCGGAAGCGGGGGGATGATCCCGCAGAGACCCAGTACTTC
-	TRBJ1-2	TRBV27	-	CASSPQTKNYGYTF	TGTGCCAGCAGTCCCCAGACAAAGAACTATGGCTACACCTTC
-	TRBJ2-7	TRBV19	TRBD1	CASSIRDSVYEQYF	TGTGCCAGTAGTATCCGGGACAGCGTCTACGAGCAGTACTTC
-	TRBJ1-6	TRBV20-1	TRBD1	CRGGGRSPQPLHF	TGCAGGGGAGGGGGCCGATCTCCCCAGCCCCTCCACTTT
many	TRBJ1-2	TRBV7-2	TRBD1	CASSLGTVIANYGYTF	TGTGCCAGCAGCCTCGGGACAGTGATAGCTAACTATGGCTACACCTTC
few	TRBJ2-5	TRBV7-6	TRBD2	CASSSLAVGGETQYF	TGTGCCAGCAGCTCCCTAGCGGTGGGGGGAGAGACCCAGTACTTC
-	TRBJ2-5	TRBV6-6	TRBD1	CASRPTGVRETQYF	TGTGCCAGCAGACCGACAGGGGTGAGAGAGACCCAGTACTTC
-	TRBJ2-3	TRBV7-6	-	CASSLDPPSTDTQYF	TGTGCCAGCAGCTTAGACCCCCCGAGCACAGATACGCAGTATTTT
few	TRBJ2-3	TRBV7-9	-	CASRIRTVGTDTQYF	TGTGCCAGCAGAATCAGGACTGTGGGCACAGATACGCAGTATTTT
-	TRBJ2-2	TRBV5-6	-	CASSMRHSQGGPRELFF	TGTGCCAGCAGTATGCGCCACTCCCAGGGAGGTCCCCGGGAGCTGTTTTTT
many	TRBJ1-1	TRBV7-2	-	CASSSARGLNTEAFF	TGTGCCAGCAGCTCAGCCCGGGGGTTGAACACTGAAGCTTTCTTT
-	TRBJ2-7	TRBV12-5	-	CASGAGTYEQYF	TGTGCTAGTGGCGCGGGGACCTACGAGCAGTACTTC
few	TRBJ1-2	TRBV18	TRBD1	CASSPWVAGGDGYTF	TGTGCCAGCTCACCATGGGTGGCAGGGGGAGATGGCTACACCTTC
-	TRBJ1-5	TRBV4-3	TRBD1	CASSPDRAGNQPQHF	TGCGCCAGCAGCCCAGACAGGGCGGGCAATCAGCCCCAGCATTTT
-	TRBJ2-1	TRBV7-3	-	CVSSSSPGESPYNEQFF	TGTGTCAGCAGCTCCAGCCCCGGGGAGTCTCCCTACAATGAGCAGTTCTTC
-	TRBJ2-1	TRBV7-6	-	CASSPQVGRTGNEQFF	TGTGCCAGCAGCCCCCAGGTCGGAAGGACTGGGAATGAGCAGTTCTTC
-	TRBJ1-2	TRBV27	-	CASSPAGGTYGYTF	TGTGCCAGCAGTCCTGCCGGGGGAACCTATGGCTACACCTTC
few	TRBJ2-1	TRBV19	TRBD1	CASSTFGTGIDYEQFF	TGTGCCAGTAGTACATTCGGGACAGGTATAGATTATGAGCAGTTCTTC
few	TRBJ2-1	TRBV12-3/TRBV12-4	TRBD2	CASSFGLWTSGGDFNYNEQFF	TGTGCCAGCAGTTTTGGCTTATGGACTAGCGGGGGGGATTTCAATTACAATGAGCAGTTCTTC
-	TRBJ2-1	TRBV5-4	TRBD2	CASSSALAGARSYNEQFF	TGTGCCAGCAGCTCCGCCTTAGCGGGGGCTCGCTCCTACAATGAGCAGTTCTTC
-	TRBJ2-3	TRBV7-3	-	CASSSTGLPPDTQYF	TGTGCCAGCAGCTCCACCGGACTTCCCCCAGATACGCAGTATTTT
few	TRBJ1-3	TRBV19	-	CASSPQGGYSGNTIYF	TGTGCCAGTAGTCCACAGGGCGGCTACTCTGGAAACACCATATATTTT
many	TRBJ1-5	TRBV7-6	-	CASSPAAGPNQPQHF	TGTGCCAGCAGTCCTGCGGCCGGACCCAATCAGCCCCAGCATTTT
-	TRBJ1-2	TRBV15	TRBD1	CATSKGGRQGAYGYTF	TGTGCCACCAGCAAAGGAGGCCGACAGGGAGCCTATGGCTACACCTTC
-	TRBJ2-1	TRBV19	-	CASSKGFDEQFF	TGTGCCAGTAGTAAGGGATTCGATGAGCAGTTCTTC
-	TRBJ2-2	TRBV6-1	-	CASSDFRNTGELFF	TGTGCCAGCAGTGACTTCAGGAACACCGGGGAGCTGTTTTTT